The rows below give T cell receptor beta chains drawn from one sample of a study of T cell repertoires in cytomegalovirus infection. MiXCR was run by TCRdb on the reads, yielding one entry per CDR3 protein. The data contain about 700,000 distinct CDR3 sequences, around 30% of them seen just once; the ten biggest clones take up over 15%. No antigen has been identified for these receptors. The material sequenced was cultured PBMCs, taken from culture after CMV antigen stimulation. These receptors were taken from a human donor in good health (CMV status not recorded). Some clones in this sample may be carry-over from other donors' samples. CDR3s include the opening cysteine and the closing phenylalanine or tryptophan. The D gene is left open where the match is weak. Some rows mark clone size as missing; the rest say once, few, many or name a class of expanded clone.

cdr3_aa,cdr3_nt,j_call,d_call,v_call,clone_size
CSARDTTGGLEDTQYF,TGCAGTGCTAGAGATACGACAGGGGGACTAGAAGATACGCAGTATTTT,TRBJ2-3,.,TRBV20-1,.
CASAPRLGQGGYEQYF,TGTGCCAGCGCCCCTCGCCTAGGGCAGGGCGGTTACGAGCAGTACTTC,TRBJ2-7,.,TRBV7-8,few
CSVSEGRLDSTDTQYF,TGCAGTGTTTCAGAAGGCCGGCTAGACTCGACAGATACGCAGTATTTT,TRBJ2-3,.,TRBV20-1,.
CASSLQASGGYMEQFF,TGTGCCAGCAGCTTACAAGCTAGCGGGGGTTATATGGAGCAGTTCTTC,TRBJ2-1,TRBD2,TRBV7-2,few
CASRAAGGTYEQYF,TGTGCCAGCAGGGCAGCGGGAGGGACTTACGAGCAGTACTTC,TRBJ2-7,TRBD2,TRBV3-1,.
CASSPVVAGYTF,TGTGCCAGCAGCCCTGTGGTCGCTGGCTACACCTTC,TRBJ1-2,.,TRBV7-6,.
CASSPTPQRTENTEAFF,TGCGCCAGCAGCCCTACTCCACAACGGACGGAGAACACTGAAGCTTTCTTT,TRBJ1-1,.,TRBV5-1,.
CASSPVYSNQPQHF,TGTGCCAGCAGTCCAGTTTATAGCAATCAGCCCCAGCATTTT,TRBJ1-5,.,TRBV6-2/TRBV6-3,.
CASSVRLAGVYGYTF,TGTGCCAGCAGTGTTAGGCTGGCAGGGGTCTATGGCTACACCTTC,TRBJ1-2,.,TRBV12-3/TRBV12-4,few
CASSLEWTGLAGELFF,TGTGCCAGCAGTTTAGAGTGGACAGGGTTGGCCGGGGAGCTGTTTTTT,TRBJ2-2,TRBD1,TRBV12-3/TRBV12-4,.
CASSPRTLSVVINEKLFF,TGTGCCAGCAGTCCTCGGACTTTGTCGGTGGTGATTAATGAAAAACTGTTTTTT,TRBJ1-4,.,TRBV12-3/TRBV12-4,.
CASSLIDRTPGANVLTF,TGTGCCAGCAGCTTAATAGACAGGACCCCTGGGGCCAACGTCCTGACTTTC,TRBJ2-6,.,TRBV7-6,.
CASNMNYGYTF,TGTGCCAGTAATATGAACTATGGCTACACCTTC,TRBJ1-2,.,TRBV19,.
CSARNTDSGNTIYF,TGCAGTGCTAGAAACACAGATTCTGGAAACACCATATATTTT,TRBJ1-3,.,TRBV20-1,.
CASSFGSGGANTIYF,TGTGCCAGCAGCTTCGGATCCGGAGGCGCGAACACCATATATTTT,TRBJ1-3,.,TRBV11-2,.